Listed here are 30 T cell receptor beta chains from one sample, sequenced in a study of blood T cell repertoires in COVID-19 (dated by TCRdb to the early 2020s). Preparation of the library involved the immunoSEQ multiplex PCR assay. Here the immuneACCESS table is served through TCRdb, limited to in-frame sequences with V and J called. Missing clones are a known gap in these copies; in checked studies unresolved V genes cover under half, and the rest lacks a known reason. Recorded for this sample are 90,000 to 110,000 clones; around 81% of them occurred a single time. The top ten constitute around 10% of the sample. Sequenced input: peripheral blood. Receptors were obtained from a woman in her sixties or seventies with acute or convalescent COVID-19.

The rearrangement links TRBV5-6 to TRBJ1-3; possible D gene TRBD1, 6 bases. The CDR3 spans 15 residues. Germline V gene data show CDR1 as SGHDT and CDR2 as YYEEEE. Trimming removed 2 bases from V and 0 bases from J, with 9 bases in between. In DNA form, the CDR3 reads TGTGCCAGCAGCTTTCCGGACAGCTCTGGAAACACCATATATTTT. Protein: CASSFPDSSGNTIYF.

This chain joins TRBV27 and TRBJ1-5; D is ambiguous. This CDR3 has 15 amino acids. Germline V lookup: CDR1 MNHEY, CDR2 SMNVEV (reference sequence). The V end was cut by 5 bases, the J end by 5 bases, with 16 bases between. This CDR3 reads CASSLLGRRDQPQHF. The CDR3 region has the DNA TGTGCCAGCAGTCTCCTGGGGAGACGCGATCAGCCCCAGCATTTT.

This chain uses TRBV15 with TRBJ1-2; 8 bases map to TRBD1. Germline V lookup: CDR1 LNHNV, CDR2 YYDKDF (reference sequence). The V segment lost 0 bases and the J segment 4 bases; nucleotides outside the gene matches: 10. There are 17 residues in the CDR3. The CDR3, as DNA: TGTGCCACCAGCAGAGATCTTAGGGACAGGCGAAGCTATGGCTACACCTTC. As protein: CATSRDLRDRRSYGYTF.

J is TRBJ2-2 and V is TRBV27; tentative D call: TRBD1 (5 bases). V was pared by 3 bases and J by 7 bases, with 9 bases between. The CDR3 loop spans 13 amino acids. Germline CDR1 reads MNHEY; CDR2 reads SMNVEV (reference sequence). The CDR3 DNA reads TGTGCCAGCAGTTTTTGGGGCGGCGGGGAGCTGTTTTTT. Encoded protein: CASSFWGGGELFF.

This chain joins TRBV19 and TRBJ2-2; D is possibly TRBD2 (5 bases). Germline values: CDR1 LNHDA, CDR2 SQIVND (reference sequence). V was pared by 7 bases and J by 0 bases, with 12 bases between. This CDR3 comprises 15 residues. CDR3: CASNPDFANTGELFF. The CDR3 DNA follows: TGTGCCAGTAATCCGGACTTTGCGAACACCGGGGAGCTGTTTTTT.

The V call is TRBV1, the J call TRBJ1-1; no DNA check was done on the table's D call, TRBD1. TRBV1 is designated a pseudogene. The CDR3 loop spans 16 amino acids. CDR3 sequence: CTSSRKHLDSNTEAFF. Written as DNA, the CDR3 is TGCACCAGCAGCCGCAAGCACCTCGACAGTAACACTGAAGCTTTCTTT.

The chain couples TRBV3-1 (or the pseudogene TRBV3-2) to TRBJ1-2; 8 positions match TRBD1. Per the germline V gene, CDR1 is LGHDT and CDR2 is YNNKEL (reference sequence). This CDR3 has 15 residues. The V segment lost 1 base and the J segment 4 bases; nucleotides outside the gene matches: 5. CDR3 bases: TGTGCCAGCAGCCAAGCCAGGACAGGGACCTATGGCTACACCTTC. This gives the protein CASSQARTGTYGYTF.

V and J are TRBV3-1 (or the pseudogene TRBV3-2) and TRBJ1-2, with D hard to call. CDR3 length: 14 amino acids. Trimming took 4 bases from V and 6 from J, leaving 15 bases between them. Germline assignment: CDR1 LGHDT and CDR2 YNNKEL (reference sequence). Here the CDR3 reads CASSREGNPNGYTF. The CDR3 DNA sequence: TGTGCCAGCAGCCGCGAGGGCAACCCGAATGGCTACACCTTC.

This clone has just a few counts. The chain uses TRBV7-8 and TRBJ1-2; tentative D call: TRBD1 (6 bases). The germline V gene has CDR1 SGHVS and CDR2 FQNEAQ. The CDR3 loop spans 13 amino acids. V was pared by 3 bases and J by 9 bases, with 14 bases between. CDR3 amino acids: CASSFLDSSSYTF. The CDR3 DNA sequence: TGTGCCAGCAGCTTCTTGGACAGCTCCAGCTACACCTTC.

The genes are TRBV7-2 and TRBJ1-5; weak D call: TRBD1 (5 bases). The CDR3 is made up of 14 amino acids. Trimming shortened V by 4 bases and J by 7 bases, and 14 bases separated the two germline ends. Germline V gene lookup returns CDR1 SGHTA and CDR2 FQGNSA. The CDR3 here is CASSSLGAAQPQHF. The CDR3 DNA reads as TGTGCCAGCAGCTCATTAGGGGCTGCACAGCCCCAGCATTTT.

This chain joins TRBV15 and TRBJ2-7, with 7 bases that match TRBD1. The germline gives CDR1 LNHNV, CDR2 YYDKDF (reference sequence). V lost 0 bases and J lost 4; bases outside the gene matches: 3. This CDR3 contains 14 residues. CDR3 bases: TGTGCCACCAGCAGAGAGGGGGACAGTTACGAGCAGTACTTC. Its translation: CATSREGDSYEQYF. Complete variable domain (other parts from reference TRBV15 and TRBJ2-7): DAMVIQNPRYQVTQFGKPVTLSCSQTLNHNVMYWYQQKSSQAPKLLFHYYDKDFNNEADTPDNFQSRRPNTSFCFLDIRSPGLGDTAMYLCATSREGDSYEQYFGPGTRLTVT.

The rearrangement uses TRBV7-8 and TRBJ2-2, with TRBD2 as a possible D gene (5 bases). CDR3 size: 17 residues. Germline loops: CDR1 SGHVS, CDR2 FQNEAQ. Trimming pared 2 bases from V and 4 bases from J, leaving 17 bases between. Here the CDR3 reads CASSLPAHSAGTGELFF. The CDR3 DNA reads as TGTGCCAGCAGCTTACCAGCCCACAGTGCGGGCACCGGGGAGCTGTTTTTT.

The rearrangement joins TRBV6-2 or TRBV6-3 to TRBJ1-5; 7 bases line up with TRBD1. Germline values: CDR1 MNHEY, CDR2 SVGEGT. V was clipped by 5 bases and J by 0 bases; unmatched bases: 4. The CDR3 loop spans 15 amino acids. CDR3 in amino acids: CASSGTATSNQPQHF. The DNA of the CDR3 is TGTGCCAGCAGTGGGACAGCCACTAGCAATCAGCCCCAGCATTTT.

The chain combines TRBV11-2 with TRBJ2-1; D might be TRBD1 (6 bases). V was shortened by 1 base and J by 2 bases, with 15 bases between the two germline ends. CDR3 size: 17 residues. Germline loops: CDR1 SGHAT, CDR2 FQNNGV. CDR3 in amino acids: CASSLGLSTGPYNEQFF. In DNA form, the CDR3 reads TGTGCCAGCAGCTTAGGTCTATCGACAGGTCCCTACAATGAGCAGTTCTTC.

This clone came up a few times. The chain carries TRBV7-6 and TRBJ2-3, with D perhaps matching TRBD1 (6 bases). The CDR3 totals 15 residues. Germline V gene lookup returns CDR1 SGHVS and CDR2 FNYEAQ. Trimming stripped 4 bases from V and 6 bases from J, with 17 bases between. The CDR3 DNA sequence: TGTGCCAGCAGCTCGCGCGCAGGGGATGAGGATACGCAGTATTTT. It translates to CASSSRAGDEDTQYF.

The chain is built from TRBV28 and TRBJ1-2; D is unclear. CDR3 length: 14 amino acids. Trimming removed 6 bases from V and 0 bases from J, with 11 bases in between. CDR1 and CDR2 (germline): MDHEN, SYDVKM. This CDR3 is CASRSTPTNYGYTF. The CDR3 DNA is TGTGCCAGCAGGTCCACTCCGACTAACTATGGCTACACCTTC.

The chain recombines TRBV19 with TRBJ2-1; TRBD2 matches 10 bases. Germline-derived CDR1 and CDR2 are LNHDA and SQIVND (reference sequence). The trim removed 4 bases at V and 3 bases at J, leaving 6 bases unmatched. The CDR3 consists of 16 residues. CDR3 sequence: CASSKGSGGIYNEQFF. CDR3 nucleotides: TGTGCCAGTAGTAAGGGTAGCGGGGGGATCTACAATGAGCAGTTCTTC.

This clone has a single count. J is TRBJ1-2 and V is TRBV30, with a weak D call TRBD1 (6 bases). Trimming stripped 2 bases from V and 6 bases from J, with 13 bases between. Germline CDR1 is GTSNPN and CDR2 is SVGIG (reference sequence). The CDR3 loop spans 13 amino acids. Here the CDR3 DNA reads TGTGCCTGGAGTAGGGGGGGTTCCCATGGCTACACCTTC. This gives the protein CAWSRGGSHGYTF. The complete variable domain, with remaining parts taken from reference TRBV30 and TRBJ1-2, reads SQTIHQWPATLVQPVGSPLSLECTVEGTSNPNLYWYRQAAGRGLQLLFYSVGIGQISSEVPQNLSASRPQDRQFILSSKKLLLSDSGFYLCAWSRGGSHGYTFGSGTRLTVV.

This chain uses TRBV11-3 with TRBJ2-1; possibly TRBD1 for D (6 bases). V lost 1 base and J lost 3, with 13 bases in between. This CDR3 is built from 16 residues. Per the germline V gene, CDR1 is SGHNT and CDR2 is YENEEA. The CDR3: CASSLVRGSLYNEQFF. CDR3 sequence (DNA): TGTGCCAGCAGCTTAGTAAGGGGGTCCCTCTACAATGAGCAGTTCTTC.

The gene calls are TRBV4-3 and TRBJ1-2, with TRBD1 matching 12 bases. Germline V CDR1 and CDR2: LGHNA, YSLEER. Losses at the gene ends were 3 bases for V and 2 bases for J; bases not matched to a gene: 1. The CDR3 is 15 amino acids. The CDR3 DNA sequence: TGCGCCAGCAGCCAGGGGACAGGGGGCAACTATGGCTACACCTTC. It is translated as CASSQGTGGNYGYTF.

This chain uses TRBV10-3 with TRBJ1-5, with D possibly matching TRBD1 (5 bases). V shed 4 bases and J shed 6 bases, with 16 bases lying between them. The V gene's germline CDR1 is ENHRY and CDR2 SYGVKD. The CDR3 has 15 amino acids. CDR3 sequence reads: CAISAGRELGQPQHF. The CDR3 DNA follows: TGTGCCATCAGTGCTGGCAGGGAACTCGGTCAGCCCCAGCATTTT.

V is TRBV10-1 and J is TRBJ2-3; TRBD2 might be the D (6 bases). In germline, CDR1 is WNHNN, CDR2 SYGVQD (reference sequence). Trimming took off 6 bases at V and 1 base at J, with 14 bases between the two ends. The CDR3 runs to 15 residues. CDR3 coding DNA: TGCGCCAGCAGAACCGGGACTCCGGGCACAGATACGCAGTATTTT. Translated: CASRTGTPGTDTQYF.

The chain is built from TRBV28 and TRBJ1-3, with TRBD1 identical over 10 bases. The CDR3 is made up of 16 amino acids. The V gene end was trimmed by 4 bases and the J gene end by 2 bases; junction bases not matched to a gene: 5. Germline V gene lookup returns CDR1 MDHEN and CDR2 SYDVKM. DNA for the CDR3: TGTGCCAGCAGTTCAAGACAGGGGGCGGCTGGAAACACCATATATTTT. Translating gives CASSSRQGAAGNTIYF.

This sequence joins TRBV28 and TRBJ2-7, with 7 bases lining up with TRBD2. V shed 10 bases and J 2 bases; nucleotides not matched to a gene: 5. The CDR3 extends over 12 amino acids. The V gene's germline CDR1 is MDHEN and CDR2 SYDVKM. CDR3 sequence: CATERETYEQYF. In DNA form, the CDR3 reads TGTGCCACCGAGCGGGAAACCTACGAGCAGTACTTC.

This chain joins TRBV6-1 and TRBJ1-1, with 7 bases aligning to TRBD1. Germline V gives CDR1 MNHNS, CDR2 SASEGT. Trimming removed 2 bases from V and 1 base from J; junction bases left unmatched: 4. The CDR3 spans 15 residues. The CDR3 sequence: CASSEFQGGNTEAFF. CDR3 in DNA: TGTGCCAGCAGTGAATTTCAGGGGGGGAACACTGAAGCTTTCTTT.

A single count supports this clone. The rearrangement joins TRBV4-3 to TRBJ2-7; tentative D call: TRBD1 (7 bases). This CDR3 region has 15 residues. V was clipped by 0 bases and J by 4 bases, with 13 bases between them. Germline CDR1 LGHNA, CDR2 YSLEER. CDR3 nucleotide sequence: TGCGCCAGCAGCCAAGATAAGGCAGGGGGGTACGAGCAGTACTTC. Translation gives CASSQDKAGGYEQYF.

The chain has TRBV4-3 and TRBJ2-1; tentatively, D is TRBD2 (5 bases). The V gene lost 2 bases and the J gene lost 9 bases, with 11 bases spanning the gap. The CDR3 runs to 13 residues. Germline CDR1 reads LGHNA; CDR2 reads YSLEER. The CDR3 DNA is TGCGCCAGCAGCCAACCCGGAGGAGGTGAGCAGTTCTTC. The encoded protein is CASSQPGGGEQFF.

This sequence joins TRBV10-3 and TRBJ2-7; weak D call: TRBD2 (5 bases). Germline V lookup: CDR1 ENHRY, CDR2 SYGVKD. The CDR3 loop spans 16 amino acids. V was cut by 5 bases and J by 0 bases, with 17 bases left in between. This CDR3 is CAISRLGGRGSYEQYF. The CDR3 DNA sequence: TGTGCCATCAGTCGACTTGGAGGACGAGGCTCCTACGAGCAGTACTTC.

V and J are TRBV7-2 and TRBJ1-1; a weak D match, TRBD1 (6 bases). The V and J ends lost 4 bases and 2 bases respectively, with 14 bases between them. The germline V gene has CDR1 SGHTA and CDR2 FQGNSA. CDR3 size: 15 residues. The CDR3 is CASSSLTGLNTEAFF. As DNA, the CDR3 is TGTGCCAGCAGCTCTTTGACAGGCCTCAACACTGAAGCTTTCTTT.

The chain is built from TRBV30 and TRBJ1-3; D perhaps matches TRBD1 (6 bases). CDR1 is GTSNPN and CDR2 is SVGIG in the germline V gene (reference sequence). The V end was cut by 4 bases, the J end by 2 bases, with 9 bases between. The CDR3 is made up of 13 amino acids. The CDR3 loop reads CAWIGGPGNTIYF. Here the CDR3 DNA reads TGTGCCTGGATAGGGGGACCTGGAAACACCATATATTTT. Full variable domain (rest looked up from reference TRBV30 and TRBJ1-3): SQTIHQWPATLVQPVGSPLSLECTVEGTSNPNLYWYRQAAGRGLQLLFYSVGIGQISSEVPQNLSASRPQDRQFILSSKKLLLSDSGFYLCAWIGGPGNTIYFGEGSWLTVV.